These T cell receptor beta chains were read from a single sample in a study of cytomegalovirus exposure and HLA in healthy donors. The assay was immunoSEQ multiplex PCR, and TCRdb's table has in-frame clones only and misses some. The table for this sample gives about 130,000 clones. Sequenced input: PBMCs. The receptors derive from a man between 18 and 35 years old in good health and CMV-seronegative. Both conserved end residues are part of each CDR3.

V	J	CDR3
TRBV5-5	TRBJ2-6	CASRGPFSGANVLTF
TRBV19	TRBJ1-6	CASSIRGPDSPLHF
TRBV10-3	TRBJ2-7	CAIRPGLADYEQYF
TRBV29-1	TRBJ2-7	CSVVGTSYEQYF
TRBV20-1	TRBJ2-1	CSAHRGDEQFF
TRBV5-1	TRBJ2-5	CASSLFQSGARETQYF
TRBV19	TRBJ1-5	CASLVGSWSNQPQHF
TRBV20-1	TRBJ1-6	CSAQMNSPLHF
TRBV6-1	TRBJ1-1	CASLVGQANTEAFF
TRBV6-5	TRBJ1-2	CASSNRDRGYYGYTF
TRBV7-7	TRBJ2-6	CASSLGGHSGANVLTF
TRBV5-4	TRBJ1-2	CASSPRDSNYGYTF
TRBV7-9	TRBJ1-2	CASSLDSYGYTF
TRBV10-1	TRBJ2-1	CASSDDRKYNEQFF
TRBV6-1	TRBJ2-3	CASSERKGTLSTDTQYF
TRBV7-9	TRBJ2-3	CASSLALAGAGDTQYF
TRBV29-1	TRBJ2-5	CSVRTSGVETQYF
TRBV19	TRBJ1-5	CASHRFQPQHF
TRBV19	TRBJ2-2	CASSRDRVTGELFF
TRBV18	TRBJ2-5	CASSLRLAGDGETQYF
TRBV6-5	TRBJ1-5	CASSLIYRPRQPQHF
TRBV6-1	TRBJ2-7	CASRRSGSGRGEQYF